A selection of T cell receptor beta chains follows, all from one sample in a study of T cell responses to AZD1222 COVID-19 vaccine. Clones were sequenced by immunoSEQ multiplex PCR, and TCRdb holds only the in-frame ones, with some missing. The sample yields around 110,000 clones, around nine tenths seen once. This specimen consisted of peripheral blood, obtained 28 days after the second AZD1222 dose. These receptors were collected from an adult who received the AZD1222 COVID-19 vaccine. The CDR3 runs from the conserved cysteine through the conserved F or W. The order of the fields is V gene, J gene, D gene, clone size, CDR3 DNA, CDR3 protein. D genes are given only for firm matches. Only some rows state a clone size, as once, few, many or a class for expanded clones.

v_gene: TRBV19; j_gene: TRBJ2-1; d_gene: TRBD1; abundance: NA; CDR3nt: TGTGCCAGTAGTATAGTCTTTGGGACAGGGGGCAATGAGCAGTTCTTC; CDR3aa: CASSIVFGTGGNEQFF
v_gene: TRBV5-1; j_gene: TRBJ2-1; d_gene: NA; abundance: NA; CDR3nt: TGCGCCAGCAGCTTCTCAAAGACAGGCTCCTACAATGAGCAGTTCTTC; CDR3aa: CASSFSKTGSYNEQFF
v_gene: TRBV27; j_gene: TRBJ1-1; d_gene: NA; abundance: NA; CDR3nt: TGTGCCAGCAGTTTGGGGGGGACGGCTTTCTTT; CDR3aa: CASSLGGTAFF
v_gene: TRBV14; j_gene: TRBJ1-1; d_gene: NA; abundance: NA; CDR3nt: TGTGCCAGCAGCCTTCAGGGACGTACTGAAGCTTTCTTT; CDR3aa: CASSLQGRTEAFF
v_gene: TRBV4-1; j_gene: TRBJ2-1; d_gene: NA; abundance: NA; CDR3nt: TGCGCCAGCAGCCACCCGACAGCAAACTCCTACAATGAGCAGTTCTTC; CDR3aa: CASSHPTANSYNEQFF
v_gene: TRBV29-1; j_gene: TRBJ1-5; d_gene: NA; abundance: NA; CDR3nt: TGCAGCGTTGATTTCCAGCCCCAGCATTTT; CDR3aa: CSVDFQPQHF
v_gene: TRBV28; j_gene: TRBJ2-3; d_gene: TRBD1; abundance: once; CDR3nt: TGTGCCAGCAGTTTCTTGACAGGGAGCACAGATACGCAGTATTTT; CDR3aa: CASSFLTGSTDTQYF
v_gene: TRBV5-1; j_gene: TRBJ1-6; d_gene: NA; abundance: NA; CDR3nt: TGCGCCAGGTGGCAGCGCCTGAGCTCCTATAATTCACCCCTCCACTTT; CDR3aa: CARWQRLSSYNSPLHF
v_gene: TRBV6-1; j_gene: TRBJ1-5; d_gene: NA; abundance: NA; CDR3nt: TGTGCCAGCAGTGAAATTTTTAATCAGCCCCAGCATTTT; CDR3aa: CASSEIFNQPQHF
v_gene: TRBV28; j_gene: TRBJ2-3; d_gene: NA; abundance: NA; CDR3nt: TGTGCCAGCCAGAGAGGGGGTAGCACAGATACGCAGTATTTT; CDR3aa: CASQRGGSTDTQYF
v_gene: TRBV5-6; j_gene: TRBJ1-1; d_gene: NA; abundance: NA; CDR3nt: TGTGCCAGCAGCTCCTCGGTGGGGGCTGAAGCTTTCTTT; CDR3aa: CASSSSVGAEAFF
v_gene: TRBV5-6; j_gene: TRBJ1-1; d_gene: TRBD1; abundance: once; CDR3nt: TGTGCCACGGGGACAGACCACACTGAAGCTTTCTTT; CDR3aa: CATGTDHTEAFF